The T cell receptor (beta chain) described here comes from a study of T cell responses to AZD1222 COVID-19 vaccine. TCRdb's copy holds only in-frame clones and misses some; the assay was immunoSEQ multiplex PCR. The top ten clones hold around 1.1% of a sample with approximately 170,000 clones, around 88% of them seen once. General observations from the study: White British donors predominated, females outnumbered males, and clonal diversity was possibly underestimated. In all cases, repertoires were sampled only after the peak T cell response. Receipt of two AZD1222 doses was followed by a rise in Spike-specific TCR breadth and depth.

The CDR3 consists of 14 residues. V lost 10 bases to trimming and J lost 4 bases, with 17 bases between them. Per the germline V gene, CDR1 is MNHEY and CDR2 is SVGAGI. Comment on this clone: The antigen remains undetermined.

The chain employs TRBV6-5 and TRBJ1-5; D perhaps matches TRBD1 (5 bases). The clonotype was recovered from an adult who received the AZD1222 COVID-19 vaccine. This material consisted of peripheral blood, taken 28 days after the second AZD1222 dose. In DNA, the CDR3 is TGTGCCACGCATACCGCCGGGGGAAATCAGCCCCAGCATTTT. Its protein product is CATHTAGGNQPQHF.